Presented here are 8 T cell receptor beta chains from one specimen sequenced in a study of cytomegalovirus exposure and HLA in healthy donors (TCRdb year 2017). The receptor library was made with the immunoSEQ multiplex PCR assay. In TCRdb, the immuneACCESS table is reduced to in-frame sequences with V and J assigned. These tables do not hold every clone; where another copy was compared, an unresolved V gene accounts for under half, and the others remain unexplained. The sample table records more than 200,000 clones; less than 90% of these occur just once. The ten largest clones take up approximately 12% of the sample. The sequencing input was PBMCs. These receptors came from a young man in good health and CMV-seropositive.

This chain uses TRBV11-2 with TRBJ2-1; perhaps TRBD2 as D (6 bases). Germline lookup yields CDR1 SGHAT and CDR2 FQNNGV. The CDR3 has 16 residues. Trimming cost V 5 bases and J 7 bases, with 21 bases left between them. Written as DNA, the CDR3 is TGTGCCAGCAGCCCTCGACTAGGAAGTTGGCGGAATGAGCAGTTCTTC. The encoded protein is CASSPRLGSWRNEQFF.

The V call is TRBV30, the J call TRBJ2-3; D uncertain. V lost 0 bases, J lost 3 bases, and 7 bases lay in between. The germline V gene has CDR1 GTSNPN and CDR2 SVGIG (reference sequence). This CDR3 region has 13 residues. The CDR3 DNA reads TGTGCCTGGAGTGTAGTGCGAACAGATACGCAGTATTTT. It translates to CAWSVVRTDTQYF.

V and J are TRBV4-3 and TRBJ2-7; 7 bases align to TRBD2. J gave up 5 bases and V 5 bases, and 6 bases lay outside the gene matches. Per germline, CDR1 LGHNA and CDR2 YSLEER. The CDR3 has 13 amino acids. In DNA, the CDR3 is TGCGCCAGCAGCTGGGGGGGGGAGAACGAGCAGTACTTC. Protein sequence: CASSWGGENEQYF.

CDR3 sequence: CASSMMEGDYSNQPQHF. For the CDR3, the DNA is TGTGCCAGTAGTATGATGGAAGGCGACTATAGCAATCAGCCCCAGCATTTT. The rearrangement joins TRBV19 to TRBJ1-5; D gene unclear. Trimming stripped 3 bases from V and 0 bases from J, with 15 bases between. CDR3 length equals 17 residues. Germline CDR1 reads LNHDA; CDR2 reads SQIVND (reference sequence).

Points on this clone: Other DNA variants within this sample encode the same CDR3. This chain connects TRBV5-1 to TRBJ2-3; TRBD2 agrees at 10 bases. The CDR3 is made up of 16 amino acids. With V trimmed by 4 bases and J by 0 bases, 5 bases remained unmatched. Germline CDR1 and CDR2: SGHRS and YFSETQ. The CDR3 nucleotides read TGCGCCAGCAGCACCGGACTAGCGGAGAGCACAGATACGCAGTATTTT. This encodes CASSTGLAESTDTQYF.

This chain links TRBV6-6 with TRBJ2-3; D call uncertain. This CDR3 contains 16 residues. The V end lost 2 bases, the J end lost 4 bases, and 16 bases lay between the germline ends. The germline CDR1 and CDR2 sequences are MNHNY and SVGAGI (reference sequence). CDR3 sequence: CASSYMAANPPDTQYF. The CDR3 DNA is TGTGCCAGCAGTTACATGGCGGCCAACCCTCCAGATACGCAGTATTTT.

V gene TRBV18 combines with J gene TRBJ2-3, with 8 bases fitting TRBD2. The V and J ends lost 1 base and 3 bases, in that order; junction bases with no gene match: 6. This CDR3 is built from 16 residues. Germline lookup yields CDR1 KGHSH and CDR2 LQKENI. DNA of the CDR3: TGTGCCAGCTCACCACGAACCCGGGAGGGAACAGATACGCAGTATTTT. The encoded protein is CASSPRTREGTDTQYF.

This clone showed up just a few times. The chain combines TRBV5-1 with TRBJ2-2; 9 bases fit TRBD2. This CDR3 has 16 residues. Trimming cost V 4 bases and J 6 bases; bases outside gene matches: 10. Germline lookup yields CDR1 SGHRS and CDR2 YFSETQ. CDR3 protein: CASSPPGLAGAGELFF. The DNA for the CDR3 is TGCGCCAGCAGCCCTCCGGGACTAGCCGGTGCCGGGGAGCTGTTTTTT. Full variable domain (outside the CDR3, taken from reference TRBV5-1 and TRBJ2-2): KAGVTQTPRYLIKTRGQQVTLSCSPISGHRSVSWYQQTPGQGLQFLFEYFSETQRNKGNFPGRFSGRQFSNSRSEMNVSTLELGDSALYLCASSPPGLAGAGELFFGEGSRLTVL.